This entry lists 10 T cell receptor beta chains sequenced from one sample in a study of tumor-infiltrating lymphocytes in localized non-small cell lung cancer. Some clones are missing from TCRdb's copy, which holds only in-frame ones; the method was immunoSEQ multiplex PCR. The sample holds 13,000 to 15,000 clones; 82% are singletons and the top ten take about 19%. Material: lung tumor tissue. The receptors shown here come from a human donor with non-small cell lung cancer.

The chain carries TRBV7-9 and TRBJ1-1; D is undetermined. The germline gives CDR1 SEHNR, CDR2 FQNEAQ (reference sequence). CDR3 size: 14 residues. The V end lost 2 bases, the J end lost 0 bases, and 7 bases lay between the germline ends. Here the CDR3 DNA reads TGTGCCAGCAGCTTATCCCAGATGAACACTGAAGCTTTCTTT. Its protein product is CASSLSQMNTEAFF.

The chain's CDR3 is CASSLNPFGDIQYF. The CDR3 nucleotides are TGTGCCAGCAGTTTAAATCCGTTTGGAGACATTCAGTACTTC. The chain couples TRBV27 to TRBJ2-4, with D uncertain. The CDR3 sequence is 14 residues long. Trimming stripped 2 bases from V and 8 bases from J, with 13 bases between. In germline, CDR1 is MNHEY, CDR2 SMNVEV (reference sequence).

The chain links TRBV5-6 to TRBJ2-1; TRBD2 is a possible D gene (6 bases). Trimming stripped 4 bases from V and 2 bases from J, with 13 bases between. The CDR3 runs 15 residues. CDR1 SGHDT and CDR2 YYEEEE come from the germline V gene. The CDR3 nucleotides read TGTGCCAGCAGCGGCGGCGGGGTTCCCTACAATGAGCAGTTCTTC. Translation gives CASSGGGVPYNEQFF.

The genes are TRBV5-4 and TRBJ2-7, with 9 bases matching TRBD2. The J segment lost 1 base and the V segment lost 5 bases, leaving 7 bases of the junction unmatched. CDR3 length: 15 amino acids. The germline V gene has CDR1 SGHNT and CDR2 YYREEE (reference sequence). CDR3 residues: CASSPGLAFSYEQYF. The CDR3 DNA follows: TGTGCCAGCAGTCCGGGACTAGCTTTTTCCTACGAGCAGTACTTC.

The CDR3 coding sequence is TGTGCCAGCAGCTTGGAATCAACCGGGGACACTGAAGCTTTCTTT. Its translation: CASSLESTGDTEAFF. This chain connects TRBV5-4 to TRBJ1-1, with unresolved D. This CDR3 is built from 15 residues. V lost 0 bases and J lost 3, with 12 bases in between. CDR1 is SGHNT, CDR2 YYREEE, per germline (reference sequence).

V usage is TRBV5-4 and J usage is TRBJ2-7; 8 bases map to TRBD2. Germline-derived CDR1 and CDR2 are SGHNT and YYREEE (reference sequence). V lost 4 bases and J lost 4; bases outside the gene matches: 13. The CDR3 spans 16 residues. This CDR3 reads CASSPARSGGTYEQYF. The DNA of the CDR3 is TGTGCCAGCAGCCCCGCCAGGAGCGGGGGAACTTACGAGCAGTACTTC.

This clone was seen more than once but under ten times. The rearrangement uses TRBV18 and TRBJ1-1; the D is unclear. Germline V CDR1 and CDR2: KGHSH, LQKENI. V lost 6 bases, J lost 1 base, and 3 bases lay in between. CDR3 length: 11 amino acids. The CDR3 bases are TGTGCCAGCTCGTCGAACACTGAAGCTTTCTTT. Translating it yields CASSSNTEAFF.

The chain employs TRBV27 and TRBJ2-7, with a tentative D call TRBD1 (6 bases). Germline V lookup: CDR1 MNHEY, CDR2 SMNVEV (reference sequence). The CDR3 is 15 residues long. The V and J ends lost 7 bases and 7 bases respectively, with 23 bases between them. CDR3 residues: CASTKTGLGWKEQYF. In DNA form, the CDR3 reads TGTGCCAGCACTAAAACAGGGCTAGGGTGGAAAGAGCAGTACTTC.

This clone was picked up one time. The chain recombines TRBV7-3 with TRBJ2-3, with a possible D match to TRBD1 (5 bases). Trimming left V 1 base short and J 0 bases short, with 14 bases between. The CDR3 contains 17 residues. From germline, CDR1 is SGHTA and CDR2 FQGTGA. The CDR3 loop is CASSLMGQGTSTDTQYF. Written as DNA, the CDR3 is TGTGCCAGCAGCTTAATGGGCCAGGGTACTAGCACAGATACGCAGTATTTT.

This clone was picked up a small number of times. The rearrangement links TRBV7-2 to TRBJ2-2, with 7 bases lining up with TRBD1. V trimming: 7 bases; J trimming: 5 bases; junction bases outside the gene matches: 10. Germline CDR1 reads SGHTA; CDR2 reads FQGNSA. The CDR3 spans 15 residues. The DNA of the CDR3 is TGTGCCAGCACTCAAAGGGGGCGTCGAACCGGGGAGCTGTTTTTT. It codes for CASTQRGRRTGELFF.